One sample yielded the 2 T cell receptor beta chains listed below, sequenced in a study of cytomegalovirus exposure and HLA in healthy donors. Vbeta (60) and Jbeta (13) primers were used in the PCR. Data came from immunoSEQ multiplex PCR; TCRdb stores just in-frame clones and leaves some out. This sample yields roughly 200,000 clones, of which 80% to 90% are seen a single time; roughly 3.1% belongs to the top ten. Sequenced input: PBMCs. These TCRs come from a man aged 30 to 45 in good health and CMV-seronegative.

This chain uses TRBV4-1 with TRBJ1-1; D is uncertain. CDR1 is MGHRA and CDR2 is YSYEKL in the germline V gene. The CDR3 extends over 11 amino acids. The V and J ends lost 3 bases and 5 bases respectively, with 4 bases between them. The CDR3 nucleotides read TGCGCCAGCAGCCATAATACTGAAGCTTTCTTT. This sequence encodes CASSHNTEAFF.

This chain joins TRBV27 and TRBJ1-2; 7 nucleotides line up with TRBD1. The CDR3 contains 15 residues. V gave up 5 bases and J gave up 6 bases; unmatched junction bases: 12. CDR1 is MNHEY and CDR2 is SMNVEV in the germline V gene (reference sequence). In DNA, the CDR3 is TGTGCCAGCAGTACAGGGGCGTACGACCTCCATGGCTACACCTTC. It translates to CASSTGAYDLHGYTF.